A single sample is the source of the 19 T cell receptor beta chains below, sequenced in a study of blood T cell repertoires in COVID-19. The method was immunoSEQ multiplex PCR; TCRdb's version includes in-frame clones alone and lacks a portion of them. The table has 150,000 or so clones, approximately 81% seen once. What was sequenced was PBMCs or T cells enriched from blood (not recorded which). The receptor set was obtained from a woman aged 40-49 years with acute COVID-19.

The chain carries TRBV5-4 and TRBJ2-2; 10 bases agree with TRBD1. CDR1 and CDR2 from the germline V gene are SGHNT and YYREEE (reference sequence). This CDR3 spans 18 amino acids. V was pared by 4 bases and J by 4 bases, with 13 bases of the junction left unmatched. The CDR3 nucleotides read TGTGCCAGCAGCCCTAGCAACTTTGGACAGGGGGGCACCGGGGAGCTGTTTTTT. It is translated as CASSPSNFGQGGTGELFF.

The chain has TRBV7-3 and TRBJ2-2; no clear D gene. Trimming shortened V by 5 bases and J by 0 bases, and 10 bases separated the two germline ends. Germline-derived CDR1 and CDR2 are SGHTA and FQGTGA. This CDR3 spans 15 amino acids. This CDR3 is CASSQQLANTGELFF. The CDR3 DNA is TGTGCCAGCAGCCAACAGCTCGCGAACACCGGGGAGCTGTTTTTT.

This chain joins TRBV6-5 and TRBJ1-5, with 9 bases identical to TRBD1. Germline values: CDR1 MNHEY, CDR2 SVGAGI. The CDR3 runs 13 residues. V was pared by 11 bases and J by 10 bases, with 12 bases of the junction left unmatched. The CDR3 DNA is TGTGCCGGCGGCAAGGGACAGGGAGATCCCCAGCATTTT. Translating it yields CAGGKGQGDPQHF.

This chain connects TRBV2 to TRBJ2-3; 9 positions agree with TRBD2. CDR3 length: 21 residues. CDR1 and CDR2 from the germline V gene are SNHLY and FYNNEI. J lost 0 bases, V lost 4 bases, and 20 bases had no gene match. CDR3 region: CASSAASGRPSGAISTDTQYF. For the CDR3, the DNA is TGTGCCAGCAGTGCGGCGAGCGGGAGGCCCTCGGGAGCAATTAGCACAGATACGCAGTATTTT.

On this clone itself: The identical CDR3 is also encoded by other nucleotide sequences in the sample. The rearrangement uses TRBV11-2 and TRBJ1-2; D remains unclear. With 0 bases removed from V and 2 bases from J, the gap between germline ends came to 4 bases. Germline lookup yields CDR1 SGHAT and CDR2 FQNNGV. CDR3 length: 13 amino acids. The CDR3 loop reads CASSLDRNYGYTF. As DNA, the CDR3 is TGTGCCAGCAGCTTAGACAGAAACTATGGCTACACCTTC.

This chain connects TRBV2 to TRBJ1-1; 7 nucleotides agree with TRBD1. V shed 5 bases and J 12 bases; nucleotides not matched to a gene: 6. The germline V gene has CDR1 SNHLY and CDR2 FYNNEI. This CDR3 spans 11 amino acids. The CDR3 reads CASSIDRASFF. In DNA form, the CDR3 reads TGTGCCAGCAGTATAGACAGGGCATCTTTCTTT.

The chain couples TRBV28 to TRBJ1-2; D may be TRBD1 (6 bases). CDR3 length: 14 residues. V was cut by 6 bases and J by 6 bases, with 17 bases left in between. Germline values: CDR1 MDHEN, CDR2 SYDVKM. CDR3 coding DNA: TGTGCCAGCAGGGAATCAACAGGGAATAATGGCTACACCTTC. Translation: CASRESTGNNGYTF.

The J gene is TRBJ2-3, the V gene TRBV15; D not certain. The CDR3 extends over 14 amino acids. V was clipped by 2 bases and J by 0 bases, with 6 bases between them. The germline CDR1 and CDR2 sequences are LNHNV and YYDKDF (reference sequence). The CDR3 region has the DNA TGTGCCACCAGCAGATCACAAAGCACAGATACGCAGTATTTT. Translating gives CATSRSQSTDTQYF.

The chain is built from TRBV19 and TRBJ1-1; 8 nucleotides line up with TRBD1. V was pared by 3 bases and J by 11 bases, with 8 bases of the junction left unmatched. The CDR3 has 13 amino acids. From germline, CDR1 is LNHDA and CDR2 SQIVND (reference sequence). This chain's CDR3 is CASSIISTGDAFF. The DNA for the CDR3 is TGTGCCAGTAGTATTATCTCGACAGGGGATGCTTTCTTT.

The chain is built from TRBV5-1 and TRBJ1-2; the D gene is possibly TRBD1 (5 bases). The germline gives CDR1 SGHRS, CDR2 YFSETQ. The CDR3 runs to 14 residues. V was clipped by 3 bases and J by 7 bases, with 16 bases between them. Written as DNA, the CDR3 is TGCGCCAGCAGCTCGGGACTCACCGCGGGTGGCTACACCTTC. Translated, it gives CASSSGLTAGGYTF. Looking up the rest from reference TRBV5-1 and TRBJ1-2 gives the full variable domain: KAGVTQTPRYLIKTRGQQVTLSCSPISGHRSVSWYQQTPGQGLQFLFEYFSETQRNKGNFPGRFSGRQFSNSRSEMNVSTLELGDSALYLCASSSGLTAGGYTFGSGTRLTVV.

The V and J genes are TRBV27 and TRBJ2-7, with TRBD2 identical over 11 bases. CDR1 and CDR2 (germline): MNHEY, SMNVEV (reference sequence). Trimming at V came to 7 bases and at J to 2 bases, leaving 7 bases not matched to a gene. The CDR3 has 15 amino acids. The CDR3 protein is CASTGTSGSPYEQYF. CDR3 in DNA: TGTGCCAGCACCGGGACTAGCGGTTCTCCCTACGAGCAGTACTTC.

This clone appeared a few times. The CDR3 loop is CATSSLSPGTENTGELFF. The CDR3 DNA reads as TGTGCCACCAGCAGTCTATCCCCGGGGACAGAGAACACCGGGGAGCTGTTTTTT. The V and J genes are TRBV15 and TRBJ2-2; TRBD1 agrees at 7 bases. Germline CDR1 is LNHNV and CDR2 is YYDKDF (reference sequence). V shed 3 bases and J 1 base; nucleotides not matched to a gene: 11. The CDR3 loop spans 18 amino acids.

This chain uses TRBV7-6 with TRBJ2-1, with 7 bases aligning to TRBD1. The CDR3 contains 16 residues. With V trimmed by 5 bases and J by 7 bases, 14 bases remained unmatched. The germline V gene encodes CDR1 SGHVS and CDR2 FNYEAQ. CDR3 nucleotide sequence: TGTGCCAGCAGCCCAACTCTAGGACAGGAGAGAAATGAGCAGTTCTTC. Protein product: CASSPTLGQERNEQFF. Variable domain in full (rest from reference TRBV7-6 and TRBJ2-1): GAGVSQSPRYKVTKRGQDVALRCDPISGHVSLYWYRQALGQGPEFLTYFNYEAQQDKSGLPNDRFSAERPEGSISTLTIQRTEQRDSAMYRCASSPTLGQERNEQFFGPGTRLTVL.

V and J are TRBV6-5 and TRBJ2-7; TRBD2 aligns across 11 bases. Germline-derived CDR1 and CDR2 are MNHEY and SVGAGI. V dropped 6 bases and J dropped 2; count of bases not matched to a gene: 3. This CDR3 comprises 14 residues. Here the CDR3 reads CASRGLAAPYEQYF. CDR3 nucleotide sequence: TGTGCCAGCAGGGGACTAGCGGCGCCCTACGAGCAGTACTTC.

V and J are TRBV5-4 and TRBJ1-4, with TRBD1 matching over 7 bases. Germline V CDR1 and CDR2: SGHNT, YYREEE (reference sequence). The V gene end was trimmed by 3 bases and the J gene end by 11 bases; junction bases not matched to a gene: 10. This CDR3 region has 14 residues. In DNA form, the CDR3 reads TGTGCCAGCAGCTGGGGGACCCAGGGGGAGAAACTGTTTTTT. This gives the protein CASSWGTQGEKLFF.

This chain's CDR3 is CASSIRDRDEQYF. CDR3 sequence (DNA): TGTGCCAGCAGTATCCGGGACAGAGACGAGCAGTACTTC. The V call is TRBV6-5, the J call TRBJ2-7; 7 nucleotides align to TRBD1. The ends lost 5 bases at V and 5 bases at J; junction bases unmatched: 6. The CDR3 runs to 13 residues. Germline assignment: CDR1 MNHEY and CDR2 SVGAGI.

V gene TRBV12-3 or TRBV12-4 combines with J gene TRBJ1-5; 7 bases map to TRBD1. The J segment lost 7 bases and the V segment lost 4 bases, leaving 4 bases of the junction unmatched. This CDR3 has 13 amino acids. The CDR3 nucleotides read TGTGCCAGCAGTTACCAGGGGGTACAGCCCCAGCATTTT. Protein sequence: CASSYQGVQPQHF.

This chain uses TRBV7-9 with TRBJ1-3, with TRBD1 as a possible D gene (5 bases). Germline CDR1 reads SEHNR; CDR2 reads FQNEAQ (reference sequence). V was shortened by 4 bases and J by 7 bases, with 26 bases between the two germline ends. CDR3 length: 18 amino acids. The CDR3 DNA follows: TGTGCCAGCAGCTCGACGGACATATACGGGTCCTCAACGAACACCATATATTTT. Its protein is CASSSTDIYGSSTNTIYF.

This chain uses TRBV4-2 with TRBJ1-1; TRBD1 is a possible D gene (5 bases). The CDR3 is 16 amino acids. The germline gives CDR1 LGHNA, CDR2 YNFKEQ. V was clipped by 0 bases and J by 6 bases, with 17 bases between them. CDR3 sequence (DNA): TGTGCCAGCAGCCAAGACTTGGGACTCCCCGGCTCTGAAGCTTTCTTT. Protein: CASSQDLGLPGSEAFF.